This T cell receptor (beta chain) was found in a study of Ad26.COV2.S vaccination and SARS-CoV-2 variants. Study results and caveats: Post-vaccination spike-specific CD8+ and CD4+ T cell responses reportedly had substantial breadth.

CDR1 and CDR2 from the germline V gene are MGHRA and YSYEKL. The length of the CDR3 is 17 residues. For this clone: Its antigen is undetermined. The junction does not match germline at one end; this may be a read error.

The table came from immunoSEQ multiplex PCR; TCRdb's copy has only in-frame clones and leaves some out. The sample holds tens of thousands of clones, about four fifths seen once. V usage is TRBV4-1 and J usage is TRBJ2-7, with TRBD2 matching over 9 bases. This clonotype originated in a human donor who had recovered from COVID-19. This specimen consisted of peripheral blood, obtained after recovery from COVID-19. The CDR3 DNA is TGCGCCAGCAGCGAAGAATATAGCGGGAGTAGGCTCTACGAGCAGTACTTC. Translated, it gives CASSEEYSGSRLYEQYF.